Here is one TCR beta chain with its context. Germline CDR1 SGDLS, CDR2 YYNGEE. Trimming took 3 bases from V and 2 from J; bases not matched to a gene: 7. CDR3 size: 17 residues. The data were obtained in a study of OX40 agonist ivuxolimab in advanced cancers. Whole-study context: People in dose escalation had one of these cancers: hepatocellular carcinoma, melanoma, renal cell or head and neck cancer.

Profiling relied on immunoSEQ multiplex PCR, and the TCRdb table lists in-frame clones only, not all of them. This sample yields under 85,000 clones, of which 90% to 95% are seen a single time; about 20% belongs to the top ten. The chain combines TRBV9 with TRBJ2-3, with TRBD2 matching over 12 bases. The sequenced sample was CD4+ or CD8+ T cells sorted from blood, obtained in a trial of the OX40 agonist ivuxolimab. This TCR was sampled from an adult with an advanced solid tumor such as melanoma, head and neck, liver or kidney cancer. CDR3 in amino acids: CASSANRLAGDTDTQYF. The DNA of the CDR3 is TGTGCCAGCAGCGCCAACAGACTAGCGGGGGACACAGATACGCAGTATTTT.